These T cell receptor beta chains were read from a single sample in a study of T-cell reconstitution after alpha-beta-depleted transplantation in children. TCRdb re-called the PCR reads with MiXCR, one entry per CDR3 protein. Of fewer than 1 million distinct CDR3 sequences in the sample, 15% to 20% are singletons; the top ten hold about 5%. Sequenced material: PBMCs, mostly from graft donor cells, taken 360 days after TCRalphabeta/CD19-depleted stem cell transplant. The receptor set was obtained from a male patient younger than 18 who had a stem cell transplant for acute lymphoblastic leukemia, so the T cells may come from the graft donor. CDR3s include the opening cysteine and the closing phenylalanine or tryptophan. D genes are given only for firm matches.

V gene	D gene	CDR3 length	J gene	CDR3 protein
TRBV3-1	TRBD2	18	TRBJ2-7	CAFSLSRVGTSGSYEQYF
TRBV12-3/TRBV12-4	TRBD1	14	TRBJ1-1	CASSGGQGRTEAFF
TRBV15	NA	16	TRBJ1-2	CATSSQIIQGPYGYTF
TRBV15	TRBD2	17	TRBJ2-3	CATSRPLAGYITDTQYF
TRBV7-6	NA	15	TRBJ2-7	CASSNWDGSSYEQYF
TRBV5-1	NA	13	TRBJ1-1	CANFSGRRAEAFF
TRBV7-8	NA	9	TRBJ2-1	CASSPSRLF
TRBV5-5	NA	14	TRBJ2-5	CASSLLHSGETQYF
TRBV5-1	TRBD1	14	TRBJ2-5	CASSFKTGAETQYF
TRBV9	TRBD1	15	TRBJ1-2	CASSVETGRLYGYTF
TRBV24-1	NA	16	TRBJ2-7	CATSDPLVGTVLEQYF
TRBV2	NA	16	TRBJ2-3	CASSEVPLTSTDTQYF
TRBV13	TRBD2	15	TRBJ2-7	CASSLEAGGPGEQYF
TRBV5-1	NA	13	TRBJ2-7	CASSSTVNYEQYF
TRBV7-2	TRBD2	15	TRBJ2-1	CASSFRTSDNNEQFF
TRBV5-1	NA	13	TRBJ2-7	CASGGVTGYEQYF
TRBV5-1	NA	16	TRBJ2-7	CASSLEPGQFSYEQYF
TRBV4-1	NA	12	TRBJ2-3	CASSQTGATQYF
TRBV12-3/TRBV12-4	TRBD2	15	TRBJ2-7	CASSRLAGGSYEQYF
TRBV3-1	NA	14	TRBJ2-4	CASSQDLSGTIQYF
TRBV11-3	NA	13	TRBJ2-3	CASKGRSTDTQYF
TRBV28	NA	16	TRBJ2-7	CASKVYSQAAFYEQYF